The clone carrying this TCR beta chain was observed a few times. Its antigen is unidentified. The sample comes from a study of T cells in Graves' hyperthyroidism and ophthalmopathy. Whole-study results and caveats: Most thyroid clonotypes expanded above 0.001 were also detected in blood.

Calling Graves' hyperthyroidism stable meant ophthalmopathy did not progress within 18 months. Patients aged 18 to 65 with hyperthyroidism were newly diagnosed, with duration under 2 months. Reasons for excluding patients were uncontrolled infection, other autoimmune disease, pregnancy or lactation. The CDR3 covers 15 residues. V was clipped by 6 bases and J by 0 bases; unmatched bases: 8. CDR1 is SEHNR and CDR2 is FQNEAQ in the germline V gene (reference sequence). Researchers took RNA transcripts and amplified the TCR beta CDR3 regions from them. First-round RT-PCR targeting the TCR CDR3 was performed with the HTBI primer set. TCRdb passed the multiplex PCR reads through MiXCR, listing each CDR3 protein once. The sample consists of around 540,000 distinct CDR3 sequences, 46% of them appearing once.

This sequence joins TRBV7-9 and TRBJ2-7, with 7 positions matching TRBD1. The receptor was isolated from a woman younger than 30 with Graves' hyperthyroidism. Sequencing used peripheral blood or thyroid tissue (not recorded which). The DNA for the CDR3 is TGTGCCAGCAGTCCGAGGGGGCCCAACTCCTACGAGCAGTACTTC. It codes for CASSPRGPNSYEQYF. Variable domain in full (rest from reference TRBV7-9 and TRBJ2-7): DTGVSQNPRHKITKRGQNVTFRCDPISEHNRLYWYRQTLGQGPEFLTYFQNEAQLEKSRLLSDRFSAERPKGSFSTLEIQRTEQGDSAMYLCASSPRGPNSYEQYFGPGTRLTVT.